In its sample, the clone carrying this TCR beta chain was seen a few times. Germline assignment: CDR1 LNHDA and CDR2 SQIVND (reference sequence). This CDR3 is built from 14 residues. The V end was cut by 7 bases, the J end by 4 bases, with 16 bases between. The authors' processing: Estimated nucleated cell counts came from reference gene primer amplification. Clones were sequenced by immunoSEQ multiplex PCR, and TCRdb holds only the in-frame ones, with some missing. Clonal size and the V and J genes are those of that table, whereas D and trimming came from the DNA. The sample has 77,000 or so clones, 65% to 90% seen once. This sample was taken from a study of blood T cell repertoires in COVID-19. Study in general: Acute and convalescent COVID-19 samples came from the United States, Italy and Spain.

The sequencing sample was made of peripheral blood. The chain couples TRBV19 to TRBJ1-1, with D uncertain. The TCR originated in a woman aged 55-70 years with acute or convalescent COVID-19. As DNA, the CDR3 is TGTGCCAGTACCCCCTTCGGGGAGGTCACTGAAGCTTTCTTT. It encodes CASTPFGEVTEAFF.